This TCR beta chain was identified in a study of blood T cell repertoires in COVID-19 (dated by TCRdb to 2019 to 2021). About the full investigation: Samples covering the acute and convalescent phases of COVID-19 were provided by collaborators in the United States, Italy and Spain. The prospective study material was composed of cDNA or gDNA derived from T cells, B-cell-depleted T cells, or PBMCs. Subjects who had been exposed to COVID-19, were actively infected with it, or had recovered from it provided the deeply sampled blood TCRbeta repertoires that made up the dataset. The samples were drawn from the first 160 participants of the ongoing ImmuneRACE study and from 950 to 1,500 subjects provided by 6 global collaborators. Where available, HLA class I and class II types were taken from metadata supplied by the sample provider and were not determined by assay-based typing. The repertoires were made available in a free public database intended to serve as a resource for research on the immune response to SARS-CoV-2. Nearly every sample came with metadata listing a de-identified subject ID, COVID-19 status, age in years and sex.

CDR1 and CDR2 are read off the germline V gene as MNHEY and SVGAGI. Germline trimming amounts to 6 bases on V and 11 bases on J, with 7 as the count of junction bases outside the gene matches. The CDR3 runs 11 residues from the cysteine to the phenylalanine. The entry retains the CDR3 DNA only, 33 bases that are in frame from base 1. Participants in the prospective study were aged about 18 to 89 years, lived in about two dozen United States geographic areas, and enrolled through a virtual design. To assign participants to cohorts, the prospective study relied on clinical history that participants themselves reported in a screening survey and a study questionnaire. Recovered participants in ImmuneRACE Cohort 3 were defined by two consecutive negative NP/OP PCR tests, clearance by a healthcare professional, or resolution of symptoms. Mobile phlebotomists in the prospective study collected whole blood, serum and a nasopharyngeal or oropharyngeal swab from every participant. Over an approximately two-month period, participants in the prospective study had the option of providing additional blood draws and questionnaires. Blood samples from the prospective study were shipped frozen or at room temperature prior to DNA extraction.

Note on this clone: The clone's antigen remains unknown. No base qualities exist here, and no much larger clone lies one base off it.

The full study reports these points: How much clinical and demographic metadata was included differed by source and by participant, and the metadata was provided uncurated.

TCRbeta CDR3 regions were amplified from genomic DNA by means of the immunoSEQ Assay, a bias-controlled multiplex PCR. The original pipeline was this. The number of nucleated cells in each sample was estimated from the amplification of reference gene primers within the assay. To quantify the absolute abundance of each unique TCRbeta CDR3 rearrangement, sequence reads were collapsed and filtered. Productive Simpson clonality was computed per sample as the square root of Simpson's diversity index over productive rearrangements. Sourced from immuneACCESS, this table was stored by TCRdb with only in-frame sequences that have V and J called. A share of the clones is absent; for the studies checked, an unresolved V gene accounts for under half, and the remainder has no known explanation. V, J and clone size derive from that table, while D and trimming were established from the DNA sequence. Across this sample there are 280,000 or so clones, with 75% to 90% seen only once. Roughly 2.2% of the sample is held by the ten biggest clonotypes.

The sequence links TRBV6-5 to TRBJ2-7; TRBD1 fits 7 bases in the junction. The TCR sequence derives from a man aged 25-45 years who had recovered from COVID-19. Input material: PBMCs or T cells enriched from blood (not recorded which). Here is the DNA: TGTGCCAGCAGCAAAGACCAGGGGGAGTACTTC. This encodes CASSKDQGEYF.